This T cell receptor beta chain originates from a study of blood T cell repertoires in COVID-19. CDR3 size: 15 residues. From germline, CDR1 is GTSNPN and CDR2 SVGIG (reference sequence). Trimming shortened V by 0 bases and J by 1 base, and 12 bases separated the two germline ends. Only in-frame clones appear in the TCRdb table, and some are missing; sequencing was by immunoSEQ multiplex PCR. The repertoire holds 210,000 or so clones, with roughly 90% as singletons. The sample taken for sequencing was peripheral blood. J is TRBJ1-1 and V is TRBV30; D is ambiguous. This TCR was recovered from a woman between 40 and 50 years old with acute or convalescent COVID-19. The CDR3 protein is CAWSVRGGPNTEAFF. The CDR3 nucleotides are TGTGCCTGGAGTGTACGGGGAGGGCCGAACACTGAAGCTTTCTTT.